The present T cell receptor beta chain was sequenced within a study of vaccination and CD4 T cells after COVID-19. Study-wide background: Samples taken post-COVID came a median around 3.5 months after diagnosis, ranging from 35 to 161.

Of note for this clonotype: Its antigen is unknown.

Trimming pared 1 base from V and 4 bases from J, leaving 8 bases between. The CDR3 totals 13 residues. The germline V gene encodes CDR1 SGHNT and CDR2 YYREEE (reference sequence). The sample's treatment: approximately 9-day PBMC culture with coronavirus spike peptide pools or control peptides (ViraFEST assay). Oncomine TCR Beta short-read sequencing was applied to DNA from cultured CD4+ T cells. TCRdb reprocessed the PCR reads via MiXCR and lists one record per CDR3 protein. The data contain about 21,000 distinct CDR3 sequences, roughly 50% of them seen just once; the ten biggest clones take up approximately 9.2%.

This chain connects TRBV5-4 to TRBJ1-1; D possibly corresponds to TRBD1 (5 bases). This TCR derives from a human donor who had recovered from COVID-19. The sequencing sample was made of CD4+ T cells from blood, cultured in vitro. The CDR3 DNA reads as TGTGCCAGCAGCTTGCGGCAGGGCACTGAAGCTTTCTTT. It translates to CASSLRQGTEAFF.